The sequence of this T cell receptor beta chain was determined in a study of T-cell reconstitution after alpha-beta-depleted transplantation in children. Turning to this clonotype: As yet, its antigen is unknown.

Unique molecular identifiers were incorporated when the TCRbeta library was constructed. TCRdb used MiXCR to reprocess the PCR reads, holding one entry per CDR3 protein. The data show about 600,000 distinct CDR3 sequences, approximately 22% seen once. The study, taken as a whole, reports: In some patients, recipient T cells and intrathymic progenitors surviving conditioning explained high day-60 diversity. Alpha-beta T cells present about two months after transplant were reported to originate from several hundred expanded graft clones.

V lost 4 bases, J lost 2 bases, and 11 bases lay in between. CDR3 size: 14 residues. Germline CDR1 and CDR2: SGHKS and YYEKEE (reference sequence). The V call is TRBV5-5, the J call TRBJ2-3, with unresolved D. This specimen consisted of PBMCs, mostly from graft donor cells, obtained 360 days after TCRalphabeta/CD19-depleted stem cell transplant. The source of this sequence is a boy under two years old who had a stem cell transplant for acute myeloid leukemia, so the T cells may come from the graft donor. CDR3 nucleotide sequence: TGTGCCAGCAGCCTCGAACCCTACACAGATACGCAGTATTTT. Translating gives CASSLEPYTDTQYF.